Shown below are 15 T cell receptor beta chains from a single sample sequenced in a study of shared clonotypes between healthy human individuals. Using immunoSEQ multiplex PCR, the repertoire was profiled, and TCRdb retains in-frame clones only, with some absent. Counted here are roughly 2,300,000 clones, 80% to 95% occurring once; the ten biggest clones make up 0.37%. Sequenced input: naive CD4+ T cells from PBMCs. Subset in this sample: CD45RA+ positively selected. These receptor sequences come from a man younger than 30 in good health. Some clones in this sample may be carry-over from other donors' samples.

This rearrangement joins TRBV27 to TRBJ1-4; 9 bases match TRBD1. This CDR3 is built from 15 residues. J gave up 8 bases and V 5 bases, and 9 bases lay outside the gene matches. Germline V CDR1 and CDR2: MNHEY, SMNVEV (reference sequence). CDR3 in DNA: TGTGCCAGCAGTGGGACAGGGCTCGCGGGCGAAAAACTGTTTTTT. It yields the protein CASSGTGLAGEKLFF.

This chain links TRBV2 with TRBJ1-1; D remains unclear. The CDR3 consists of 14 residues. The V gene lost 3 bases and the J gene lost 0 bases, with 8 bases spanning the gap. Germline V gives CDR1 SNHLY, CDR2 FYNNEI. As DNA, the CDR3 is TGTGCCAGCAGTGATAAGTTAATGAACACTGAAGCTTTCTTT. Amino acid sequence: CASSDKLMNTEAFF.

This clone was seen more than once but under ten times. The V call is TRBV5-1, the J call TRBJ1-2; 9 nucleotides match TRBD1. The length of the CDR3 is 14 residues. CDR1 is SGHRS and CDR2 is YFSETQ in the germline V gene. Trimming removed 7 bases from V and 6 bases from J; junction bases left unmatched: 10. This CDR3 reads CASRRRQGEDGYTF. For the CDR3, the DNA is TGCGCCAGCCGAAGACGACAGGGGGAAGATGGCTACACCTTC. The complete variable domain, with remaining parts taken from reference TRBV5-1 and TRBJ1-2, reads KAGVTQTPRYLIKTRGQQVTLSCSPISGHRSVSWYQQTPGQGLQFLFEYFSETQRNKGNFPGRFSGRQFSNSRSEMNVSTLELGDSALYLCASRRRQGEDGYTFGSGTRLTVV.

Concerning this clone: Within the sample, other DNA sequences also encode this same CDR3. The chain is built from TRBV5-1 and TRBJ2-7; D might be TRBD1 (5 bases). V lost 0 bases, J lost 0 bases, and 13 bases lay in between. This CDR3 spans 16 amino acids. Looked up from germline, CDR1 is SGHRS and CDR2 is YFSETQ. The CDR3 DNA sequence: TGCGCCAGCAGCTTGGACGGTCAGGGCAGCTCCTACGAGCAGTACTTC. It specifies CASSLDGQGSSYEQYF.

This rearrangement joins TRBV6-1 to TRBJ2-1, with D possibly TRBD2 on 6 matching bases. The V end was cut by 4 bases, the J end by 1 base, with 14 bases between. From germline, CDR1 is MNHNS and CDR2 SASEGT. The CDR3 totals 16 residues. CDR3 amino acids: CASSGTNVRSYNEQFF. The CDR3 nucleotides are TGTGCCAGCAGTGGGACTAATGTAAGGTCCTACAATGAGCAGTTCTTC.

The chain recombines TRBV28 with TRBJ2-7, with 8 bases matching TRBD2. The CDR3 totals 16 residues. Trimming took 7 bases from V and 0 from J; bases not matched to a gene: 11. Germline V gene lookup returns CDR1 MDHEN and CDR2 SYDVKM. CDR3 nucleotide sequence: TGTGCCAGCATTGGTTTGGGGAGCGGGAGCTCCTACGAGCAGTACTTC. Its translation: CASIGLGSGSSYEQYF.

J is TRBJ2-5 and V is TRBV5-1, with D possibly being TRBD1 (6 bases). CDR1 and CDR2 (germline): SGHRS, YFSETQ. Trimming shortened V by 0 bases and J by 5 bases, and 11 bases separated the two germline ends. The length of the CDR3 is 14 residues. The CDR3 sequence: CASSLVNREETQYF. In DNA, the CDR3 is TGCGCCAGCAGCTTGGTTAACAGGGAGGAGACCCAGTACTTC.

The chain couples TRBV6-1 to TRBJ2-3; 13 bases are a match to TRBD2. The CDR3 has 14 residues. Germline V CDR1 and CDR2: MNHNS, SASEGT. After removal of 8 bases from V and 3 bases from J, the junction contained 2 bases not matched to a gene. This chain's CDR3 is CASGGLAGTDTQYF. The CDR3 region has the DNA TGTGCCAGCGGGGGACTAGCGGGAACAGATACGCAGTATTTT.

The chain links TRBV5-8 to TRBJ2-6; possibly TRBD2 for D (5 bases). Germline lookup yields CDR1 SGHTS and CDR2 YDEGEE. There are 18 residues in the CDR3. Trimming left V 3 bases short and J 0 bases short, with 16 bases between. Here the CDR3 reads CASSSRGYLSSGANVLTF. CDR3 nucleotides: TGTGCCAGCAGCTCAAGAGGGTATCTCAGCTCTGGGGCCAACGTCCTGACTTTC.

The genes are TRBV18 and TRBJ1-2; possibly TRBD1 for D (6 bases). The germline gives CDR1 KGHSH, CDR2 LQKENI. V lost 8 bases and J 8 bases, leaving 24 bases between the germline ends. The length of the CDR3 is 15 residues. CDR3 residues: CASRPEGGQKWGYTF. The CDR3 nucleotides read TGTGCCAGCCGACCCGAGGGAGGACAGAAATGGGGCTACACCTTC.

CDR3 nucleotides: TGTGCCAGTAGTACCGGCTCGGGGTGGGGATCTAATCAGCCCCAGCATTTT. This sequence encodes CASSTGSGWGSNQPQHF. The chain carries TRBV19 and TRBJ1-5; D is unclear. CDR1 is LNHDA, CDR2 SQIVND, per germline (reference sequence). The CDR3 length is 17 residues. The V end lost 4 bases, the J end lost 4 bases, and 20 bases lay between the germline ends.

The genes are TRBV2 and TRBJ2-2; TRBD2 might be the D (7 bases). This CDR3 contains 15 residues. The germline V gene has CDR1 SNHLY and CDR2 FYNNEI. Trimming cost V 3 bases and J 6 bases, with 14 bases left between them. CDR3 coding DNA: TGTGCCAGCAGTGAGGTTCGGGGGGCGGCCGGGGAGCTGTTTTTT. Protein product: CASSEVRGAAGELFF. The full variable domain, completed using reference TRBV2 and TRBJ2-2, is EPEVTQTPSHQVTQMGQEVILRCVPISNHLYFYWYRQILGQKVEFLVSFYNNEISEKSEIFDDQFSVERPDGSNFTLKIRSTKLEDSAMYFCASSEVRGAAGELFFGEGSRLTVL.

This sequence joins TRBV7-2 and TRBJ2-1; D is possibly TRBD1 (6 bases). Germline CDR1 reads SGHTA; CDR2 reads FQGNSA. This CDR3 region has 14 residues. Trimming left V 6 bases short and J 9 bases short, with 18 bases between. The DNA for the CDR3 is TGTGCCAGCAGGCCGGTAGGGGGAGTCAGTGAGCAGTTCTTC. This gives the protein CASRPVGGVSEQFF.

V gene TRBV5-1 combines with J gene TRBJ2-2; D is unclear. Germline CDR1 SGHRS, CDR2 YFSETQ. With 0 bases removed from V and 0 bases from J, the gap between germline ends came to 9 bases. This CDR3 contains 16 residues. The CDR3 loop reads CASSLGVLANTGELFF. CDR3 DNA: TGCGCCAGCAGCTTGGGGGTCCTCGCGAACACCGGGGAGCTGTTTTTT.

The gene calls are TRBV2 and TRBJ2-1; D call uncertain. CDR1 and CDR2 from the germline V gene are SNHLY and FYNNEI. V gave up 6 bases and J gave up 16 bases, with 22 bases separating them. This CDR3 has 13 amino acids. The CDR3 DNA reads TGTGCCAGCAGAACAACTACCGGACCGGGCGGTTTCTTC. This codes for CASRTTTGPGGFF.